This TCR beta chain stems from a study of T cells in Graves' hyperthyroidism and ophthalmopathy. Study findings and constraints: Ophthalmopathy prediction by the model preceded onset by a median approximately 5.9 months.

Researchers took RNA transcripts and amplified the TCR beta CDR3 regions from them. The study used the HTBI primer set for a first-round RT-PCR of the TCR CDR3. TCRdb reprocessed the multiplex PCR reads with MiXCR, giving one entry per CDR3 protein. The sample lists approximately 400,000 distinct CDR3 sequences; roughly 14% were seen once. Orbital computed tomography and thyroid ultrasound, together with serum TRAb and thyroxine and clinical symptoms, were used for diagnoses. Isolation of PBMCs was performed on around 9.8 ml fresh peripheral blood. Germline lookup yields CDR1 SNHLY and CDR2 FYNNEI. The CDR3 is made up of 14 amino acids. J was trimmed by 4 bases and V by 3 bases; bases with no gene match: 5. This clonotype has ten or more counts. Its antigen is as yet unknown.

The rearrangement joins TRBV2 to TRBJ1-2; 7 positions agree with TRBD1. Specimen: blood. The TCR sequence derives from a woman aged 25 to 39 with Graves' ophthalmopathy. CDR3 DNA: TGTGCCAGCAGTGACCCGGACAGGCTCTATGGCTACACCTTC. This translates into CASSDPDRLYGYTF. Looking up the rest from reference TRBV2 and TRBJ1-2 gives the full variable domain: EPEVTQTPSHQVTQMGQEVILRCVPISNHLYFYWYRQILGQKVEFLVSFYNNEISEKSEIFDDQFSVERPDGSNFTLKIRSTKLEDSAMYFCASSDPDRLYGYTFGSGTRLTVV.